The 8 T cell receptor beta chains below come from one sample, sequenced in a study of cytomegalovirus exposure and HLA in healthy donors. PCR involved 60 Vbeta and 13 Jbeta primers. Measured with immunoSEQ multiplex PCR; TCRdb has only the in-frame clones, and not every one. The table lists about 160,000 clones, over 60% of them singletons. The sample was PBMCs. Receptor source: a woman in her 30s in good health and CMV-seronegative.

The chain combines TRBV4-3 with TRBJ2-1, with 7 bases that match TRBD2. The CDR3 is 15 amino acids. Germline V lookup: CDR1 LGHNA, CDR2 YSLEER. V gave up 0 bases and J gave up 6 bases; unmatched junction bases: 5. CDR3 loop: CASSQDLGTINEQFF. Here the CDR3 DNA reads TGCGCCAGCAGCCAAGATCTTGGGACTATCAATGAGCAGTTCTTC.

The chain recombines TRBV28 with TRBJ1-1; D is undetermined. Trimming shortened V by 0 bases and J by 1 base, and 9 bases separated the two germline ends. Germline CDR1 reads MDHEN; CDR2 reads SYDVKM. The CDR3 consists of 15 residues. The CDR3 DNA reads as TGTGCCAGCAGTTTATGGCCGAGGGAGAACACTGAAGCTTTCTTT. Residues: CASSLWPRENTEAFF. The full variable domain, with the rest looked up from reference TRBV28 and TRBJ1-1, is DVKVTQSSRYLVKRTGEKVFLECVQDMDHENMFWYRQDPGLGLRLIYFSYDVKMKEKGDIPEGYSVSREKKERFSLILESASTNQTSMYLCASSLWPRENTEAFFGQGTRLTVV.

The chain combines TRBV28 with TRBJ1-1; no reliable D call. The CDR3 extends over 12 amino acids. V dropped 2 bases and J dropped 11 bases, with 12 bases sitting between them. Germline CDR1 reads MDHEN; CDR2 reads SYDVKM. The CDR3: CASSLTLARAFF. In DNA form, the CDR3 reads TGTGCCAGCAGTTTAACCTTAGCGCGGGCTTTCTTT.

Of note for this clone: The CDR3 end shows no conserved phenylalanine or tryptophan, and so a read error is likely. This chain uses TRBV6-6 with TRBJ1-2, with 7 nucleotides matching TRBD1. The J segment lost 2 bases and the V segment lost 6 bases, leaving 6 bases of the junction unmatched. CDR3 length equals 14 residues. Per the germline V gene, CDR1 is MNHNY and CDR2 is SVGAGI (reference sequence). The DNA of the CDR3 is TGTGCCAGCAGAGAACCGGGACAGAACTATGGCTACACCCTC. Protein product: CASREPGQNYGYTL.

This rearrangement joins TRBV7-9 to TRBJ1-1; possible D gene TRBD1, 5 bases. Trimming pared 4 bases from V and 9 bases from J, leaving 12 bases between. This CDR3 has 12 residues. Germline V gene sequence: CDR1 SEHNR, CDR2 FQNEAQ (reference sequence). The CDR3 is CASSSSGDQAFF. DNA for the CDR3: TGTGCCAGCAGCTCGTCGGGGGACCAAGCTTTCTTT.

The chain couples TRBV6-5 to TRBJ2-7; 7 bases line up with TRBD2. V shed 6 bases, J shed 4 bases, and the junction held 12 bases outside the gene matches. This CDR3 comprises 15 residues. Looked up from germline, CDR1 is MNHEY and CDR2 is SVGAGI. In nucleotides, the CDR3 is TGTGCCAGCAGAAGGGACTACGGATCGGAGTACGAGCAGTACTTC. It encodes CASRRDYGSEYEQYF.

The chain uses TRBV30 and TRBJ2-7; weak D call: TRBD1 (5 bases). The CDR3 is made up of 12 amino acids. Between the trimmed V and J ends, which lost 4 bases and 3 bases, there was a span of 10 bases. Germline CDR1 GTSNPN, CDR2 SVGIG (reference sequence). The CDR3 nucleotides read TGTGCCTGGACGCAGGGTCTCTACGAGCAGTACTTC. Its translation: CAWTQGLYEQYF.

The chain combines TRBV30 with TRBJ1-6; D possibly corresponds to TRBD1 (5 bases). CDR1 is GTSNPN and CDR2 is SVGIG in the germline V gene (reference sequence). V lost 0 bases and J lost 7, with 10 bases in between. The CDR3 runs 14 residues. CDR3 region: CAWSVSAGNSPLHF. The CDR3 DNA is TGTGCCTGGAGTGTGTCCGCAGGGAATTCACCCCTCCACTTT.